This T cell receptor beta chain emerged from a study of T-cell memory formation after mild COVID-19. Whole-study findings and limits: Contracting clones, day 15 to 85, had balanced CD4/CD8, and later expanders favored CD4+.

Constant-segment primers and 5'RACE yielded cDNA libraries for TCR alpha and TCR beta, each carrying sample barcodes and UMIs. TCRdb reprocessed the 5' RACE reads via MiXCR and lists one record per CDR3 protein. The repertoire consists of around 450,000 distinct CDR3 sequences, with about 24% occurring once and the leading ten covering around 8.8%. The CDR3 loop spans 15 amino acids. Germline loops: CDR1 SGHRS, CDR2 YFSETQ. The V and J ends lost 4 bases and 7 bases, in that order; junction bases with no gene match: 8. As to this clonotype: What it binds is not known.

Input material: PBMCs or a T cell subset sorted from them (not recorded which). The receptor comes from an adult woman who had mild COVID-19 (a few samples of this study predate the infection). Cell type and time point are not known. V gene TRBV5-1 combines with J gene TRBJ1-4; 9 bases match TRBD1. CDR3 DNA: TGCGCCAGCAGCCCCACCGGGACAGGGACTGAAAAACTGTTTTTT. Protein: CASSPTGTGTEKLFF.